The sequence of this TCR beta chain was determined in a study of blood T cell repertoires in COVID-19. About the study: Material from acute and convalescent COVID-19 was sourced from the United States, Italy and Spain.

In the source study's methods: Reference gene primer amplification gave estimated nucleated cell counts. Generated by immunoSEQ multiplex PCR, the TCRdb table keeps only in-frame clones and is missing some. V, J and clone size are those of that table, while D and trimming were read from the DNA. The sample records 100,000 to 120,000 clones, 88% being singletons. From germline, CDR1 is MNHNS and CDR2 SASEGT. CDR3 size: 13 residues. V was pared by 3 bases and J by 4 bases, with 9 bases between. Sequenced: peripheral blood. The V and J genes are TRBV6-1 and TRBJ1-2; D gene ambiguous. The TCR originated in a woman aged 50 to 60 with acute or convalescent COVID-19. The CDR3 spells CASSDRVIYGYTF. As DNA, the CDR3 is TGTGCCAGCAGTGATCGCGTAATCTATGGCTACACCTTC.